The clone carrying this T cell receptor beta chain was counted once. Its cognate antigen is unknown. With V trimmed by 1 base and J by 5 bases, 10 bases remained unmatched. The V gene's germline CDR1 is MGHRA and CDR2 YSYEKL. The CDR3 loop spans 16 amino acids. The data were obtained in a study of CD8+ T cells in alopecia areata. cDNA prepared by RNA extraction and subsequent reverse transcription served as the template for sequencing. Repertoires were generated with immunoSEQ multiplex PCR, while TCRdb's copy carries only in-frame clones and drops some. The table shows 90,000 or so clones, with roughly 40% occurring only once. Treatment of the sample: oral pan-JAK inhibitor, 5-10 mg twice daily. Individuals with alopecia areata gave both lesional scalp punch biopsies and peripheral blood for collection. Study-level results: Scalp samples also contribute reads from the resident alphabeta T cells found in normal skin. Numerous expanded lesional clones remained in scalp and blood during tofacitinib. Having one nonresponder leaves uncertain how baseline CD8+ expansion relates to response.

The receptor's source is a human donor with alopecia areata. The rearrangement joins TRBV4-1 to TRBJ2-7; 8 bases line up with TRBD2. The specimen was CD8+ T cells sorted from blood, collected at week 24, from a patient treated with tofacitinib. CDR3 region: CASSQVPGLGEHEQYF. The CDR3 nucleotides read TGCGCCAGCAGCCAAGTCCCGGGACTAGGGGAGCACGAGCAGTACTTC.